This TCR beta chain was sequenced in a study of lymphopenia after photon versus proton radiotherapy. Sequencing used immunoSEQ multiplex PCR; TCRdb keeps in-frame clones, though not all of them. The table includes about 40,000 clones, more than 70% detected once. Germline V lookup: CDR1 SGHNT, CDR2 YYREEE (reference sequence). CDR3 length: 17 amino acids. V was trimmed by 3 bases and J by 6 bases, leaving 22 bases between them. This material consisted of peripheral blood, taken from a patient treated with proton-based radiotherapy. The chain carries TRBV5-4 and TRBJ2-1; possibly TRBD2 for D (7 bases). The clonotype was recovered from a woman between 70 and 85 years old with pancreatic cancer. Some clones in this sample may be carry-over from other donors' samples. The CDR3: CASSSPGHQSGTNEQFF. Written as DNA, the CDR3 is TGTGCCAGCAGCTCGCCGGGACACCAGAGCGGGACCAATGAGCAGTTCTTC.